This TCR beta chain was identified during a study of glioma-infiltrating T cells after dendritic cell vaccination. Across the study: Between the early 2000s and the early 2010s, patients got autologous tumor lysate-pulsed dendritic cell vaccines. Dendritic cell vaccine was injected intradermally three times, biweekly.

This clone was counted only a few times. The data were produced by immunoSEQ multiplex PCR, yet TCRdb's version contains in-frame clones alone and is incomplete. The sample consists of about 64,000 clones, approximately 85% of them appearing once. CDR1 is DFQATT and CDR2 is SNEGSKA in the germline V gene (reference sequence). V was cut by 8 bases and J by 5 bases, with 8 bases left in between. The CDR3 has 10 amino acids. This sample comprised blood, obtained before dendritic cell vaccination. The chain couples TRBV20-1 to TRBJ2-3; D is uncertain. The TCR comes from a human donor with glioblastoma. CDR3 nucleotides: TGCAGTCCCGTGAGAGATACGCAGTATTTT. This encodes CSPVRDTQYF.